This is a list of T cell receptor beta chains from one sample in a study of patients and donors after allogeneic stem cell transplantation. TCRdb recomputed calls from the RT-PCR reads with MiXCR, one row per CDR3 protein. The data show 150,000 to 200,000 distinct CDR3 sequences, nearly 25% seen once. Sample: blood, either unsorted or a sorted T cell fraction (not recorded which). The receptors come from a human donor who was either an allogeneic HSCT recipient or a stem cell or donor lymphocyte infusion donor (not recorded which). It is not recorded whose cells these are; they may come from a transplant donor. Each CDR3 is given with its conserved first and last residue. A D gene is named only where the DNA matches it firmly. Some rows mark clone size as missing; the rest say once, few, many or name a class of expanded clone.

TRBJ1-1 12 few TRBV6-6 . TGTGCCAGCAGTTACGACAGGAATGAAGCTTTCTTT CASSYDRNEAFF
TRBJ2-6 14 few TRBV12-3/TRBV12-4 . TGTGCCAGCCTCCAGGCCGCTGGGGCCAACGTCCTGACTTTC CASLQAAGANVLTF
TRBJ2-3 18 . TRBV5-4 TRBD2 TGTGCCAGCAGCGCCAAGGTCAGCGGGGGGCTGGGTCCAGATACGCAGTATTTT CASSAKVSGGLGPDTQYF
TRBJ2-3 14 . TRBV12-3/TRBV12-4 . TGTGCCAGCAGTCCCTGGGGGGGCCCAGATACGCAGTATTTT CASSPWGGPDTQYF
TRBJ1-5 14 many TRBV27 . TGTGCCAGCAGGCCCGGACAGTTTGCTCAGCCCCAGCATTTT CASRPGQFAQPQHF
TRBJ1-2 17 . TRBV5-1 . TGCGCCAGCAGCTTGATAGCAGGGGCAGGATCTAACTATGGCTACACCTTC CASSLIAGAGSNYGYTF
TRBJ1-1 18 few TRBV20-1 TRBD1 TGCAGTGCTAGAGATCCGGGACAGGGGATTGCAATGAACACTGAAGCTTTCTTT CSARDPGQGIAMNTEAFF
TRBJ1-5 14 . TRBV20-1 . TGCAGTGCGGTTCCGGCTAATGGCAATCAGCCCCAGCATTTT CSAVPANGNQPQHF
TRBJ2-3 16 . TRBV4-3 TRBD1 TGCGCCAGCAGCAAAAGTACGGGACAGCCCACAGATACGCAGTATTTT CASSKSTGQPTDTQYF
TRBJ1-5 19 . TRBV6-6 . TGTGCCAGCAGTCCAAAGAACCCCCACAGGGCTAATAGCAATCAGCCCCAGCATTTT CASSPKNPHRANSNQPQHF
TRBJ1-5 16 . TRBV18 . TGTGCCAGCTCACCATGGAAGGGGGGCCTAGGTCAGCCCCAGCATTTT CASSPWKGGLGQPQHF
TRBJ1-1 11 few TRBV20-1 . TGCAGTGCTAGAGCGGGCAGTGAAGCTTTCTTT CSARAGSEAFF
TRBJ2-4 16 few TRBV7-8 . TGTGCCAGCAGCTCCACAGGGCTTCTAGCCAAAAACATTCAGTACTTC CASSSTGLLAKNIQYF
TRBJ1-2 14 . TRBV12-3/TRBV12-4 . TGTGCCAGCACGGCGCGGAGACAGGCCTATGGCTACACCTTC CASTARRQAYGYTF
TRBJ1-3 15 . TRBV3-1 . TGTGCCAGCAGCCAAGACAGGACCTCTGGAAACACCATATATTTT CASSQDRTSGNTIYF
TRBJ1-6 19 few TRBV5-1 TRBD1 TGCGCCAGCCATTCTGGGACAGGAGGCGGGAACTCCTATAATTCACCCCTCCACTTT CASHSGTGGGNSYNSPLHF
TRBJ2-1 17 few TRBV4-1 . TGCGCCAGCAGCCAAGACGCGCCTGGGGCTGTATTGAATGAGCAGTTCTTC CASSQDAPGAVLNEQFF
TRBJ2-1 14 few TRBV5-1 . TGCGCCAGCAGCTTTAGCGACCCCTCGGAGGAGCAGTTCTTC CASSFSDPSEEQFF
TRBJ2-3 16 . TRBV2 . TGTGCCAGCAGTGAAGCCCCGTCTACTAGCACAGATACGCAGTATTTT CASSEAPSTSTDTQYF
TRBJ1-3 15 . TRBV6-1 . TGTGCCAGCAGCGCCGACAGTCCGAAACGAAACACCATATATTTT CASSADSPKRNTIYF
TRBJ1-1 13 . TRBV6-2/TRBV6-3 . TGTGCCAGCAGTTACTACGGCGAAACCGAAGCTTTCTTT CASSYYGETEAFF
TRBJ2-3 12 . TRBV12-3/TRBV12-4 . TGTGCCAGCAGTCAGAGCCCAGATACGCAGTATTTT CASSQSPDTQYF
TRBJ1-6 14 few TRBV29-1 TRBD1 TGCAGCGTGAAGACAGGGGGATTGGATTCACCCCTCCACTTT CSVKTGGLDSPLHF
TRBJ1-1 16 few TRBV12-3/TRBV12-4 TRBD1 TGTGCCAGCAGTCCGACCGGACAGGGGGCGGCCACTGAAGCTTTCTTT CASSPTGQGAATEAFF
TRBJ1-1 14 few TRBV27 . TGTGCCAGCAGTTTGGGACCCCGGATCGCTGAAGCTTTCTTT CASSLGPRIAEAFF
TRBJ1-2 17 . TRBV10-3 . TGTGCCATCAGTGAGTCCTTAATGGGCAGTCCTAACTATGGCTACACCTTC CAISESLMGSPNYGYTF
TRBJ2-1 16 . TRBV7-8 . TGTGCCAGCAGCTTAGAAGTTCTGGGAGGCTACAATGAGCAGTTCTTC CASSLEVLGGYNEQFF
TRBJ1-5 16 . TRBV4-1 . TGCGCCAGCAGCCACCATTCCGGGACACCGAATCAGCCCCAGCATTTT CASSHHSGTPNQPQHF
TRBJ2-1 18 few TRBV27 . TGTGCCAGCAGTACTCCCCTGGGTCGAGGGCATACCTACAATGAGCAGTTCTTC CASSTPLGRGHTYNEQFF
TRBJ2-2 16 . TRBV20-1 TRBD2 TGCAGTGCTAGAGCGACTAGCGGGGGGTACACCGGGGAGCTGTTTTTT CSARATSGGYTGELFF
TRBJ1-6 13 . TRBV5-1 TRBD1 TGCGCCAGCGGGACAGCTCCGAATTCACCCCTCCACTTT CASGTAPNSPLHF
TRBJ2-2 16 . TRBV10-3 TRBD2 TGTGCCATCACGGCTAGCGGGAGTGATAACACCGGGGAGCTGTTTTTT CAITASGSDNTGELFF
TRBJ1-2 16 few TRBV7-2 TRBD1 TGTGCCAGCAGCATATCCCGACAGGGGTCTAGCTATGGCTACACCTTC CASSISRQGSSYGYTF
TRBJ1-5 21 . TRBV6-5 TRBD1 TGTGCCAGCAGTTTCAGACCGAGACAGGGGTTTTACACTACGTGTAATCAGCCCCAGCATTTT CASSFRPRQGFYTTCNQPQHF
TRBJ2-7 14 . TRBV29-1 . TGCAGCGTTGAAGATCTTGACAGACCCTACGAGCAGTACTTC CSVEDLDRPYEQYF
TRBJ2-3 14 . TRBV12-3/TRBV12-4 . TGTGCCAGCAGCCCCTGGGACTCAGCAGATACGCAGTATTTT CASSPWDSADTQYF
TRBJ2-1 17 . TRBV20-1 . TGCAGTGCTAGAGATGGGCTAGCGTGGTACACCTACAATGAGCAGTTCTTC CSARDGLAWYTYNEQFF
TRBJ1-2 13 few TRBV10-3 . TGTGCCATCAGTGAGTCCCGGGACGGGGGCTACACCTTC CAISESRDGGYTF
TRBJ1-4 14 . TRBV12-3/TRBV12-4 . TGTGCCAGCACTACCAGGGCAAAGGATGAAAAACTGTTTTTT CASTTRAKDEKLFF
TRBJ2-1 12 . TRBV9 . TGTGCCAGCAGCGTAGGAGCCAACTCGCAGTTCTTC CASSVGANSQFF
TRBJ1-4 15 . TRBV29-1 TRBD1 TGCAGCGTTAAAAAATGGGGGACAGATAATGAAAAACTGTTTTTT CSVKKWGTDNEKLFF
TRBJ2-7 14 few TRBV5-1 . TGCGCCAGCAGCTTTTTAGGGTTTGACGATCAGCAGTACTTC CASSFLGFDDQQYF
TRBJ2-7 14 . TRBV12-3/TRBV12-4 . TGTGCCAGCAGCGAAGAAGGACTGAACTACGAGCAGTACTTC CASSEEGLNYEQYF
TRBJ2-2 18 once TRBV12-3/TRBV12-4 . TGTGCCAGCAGTTTACCGGCTAGCGGCATAGGGGGCACCGGGGAGCTGTTTTTT CASSLPASGIGGTGELFF
TRBJ2-1 15 . TRBV28 TRBD2 TGTGCCAGCAGTCCCGGGACTAGCACCTACAATGAGCAGTTCTTC CASSPGTSTYNEQFF
TRBJ1-6 17 . TRBV20-1 . TGCAGTGCTACAGAACCGGAGGGCCCTCTCGGGAATTCACCCCTCCACTTT CSATEPEGPLGNSPLHF
TRBJ1-3 15 many TRBV12-3/TRBV12-4 TRBD1 TGTGCCAGCACCATGGACAGGGGGTTTGGAAACACCATATATTTT CASTMDRGFGNTIYF
TRBJ2-2 15 . TRBV5-8 . TGTGCCAGCAGCGGGGAGCAGGGCCCCACCGGGGAGCTGTTTTTT CASSGEQGPTGELFF
TRBJ2-7 12 . TRBV29-1 . TGCAGCGTTGTTAACGCTCCCTACGAGCAGTACTTC CSVVNAPYEQYF
TRBJ2-4 14 few TRBV5-1 . TGCGCCAGCAGACCCGTAGGCCCGGGAAACATTCAGTACTTC CASRPVGPGNIQYF